This TCR beta chain was found in a study of blood T cell repertoires in COVID-19. Study-wide background: The United States, Italy and Spain were the sources of the acute and convalescent COVID-19 samples. From T cells, B-cell-depleted T cells, or PBMCs came the material, which was cDNA or gDNA.

This CDR3 region has 15 residues. V gave up 5 bases and J gave up 10 bases, with 21 bases separating them. CDR1 and CDR2 (germline): SGHAT, FQNNGV. Per the original data handling: Estimation of nucleated cell counts relied on the amplification of reference gene primers. TCRdb's table, derived via immunoSEQ multiplex PCR, lists solely in-frame clones and lacks some. The D gene and trimming were derived from the DNA, and the V and J assignments and clone size from that table. This sample yields more than 75,000 clones, of which around 86% are seen a single time; roughly 15% belongs to the top ten. The rearrangement uses TRBV11-2 and TRBJ2-1, with D maybe TRBD2 (7 bases). The sequenced material came from peripheral blood. The sequence was obtained from a woman aged 80 or over with active or convalescent COVID-19. The CDR3 region is CASSQTGGGRGEQFF. The CDR3 nucleotides are TGTGCCAGCAGCCAGACGGGGGGCGGGAGAGGAGAGCAGTTCTTC.